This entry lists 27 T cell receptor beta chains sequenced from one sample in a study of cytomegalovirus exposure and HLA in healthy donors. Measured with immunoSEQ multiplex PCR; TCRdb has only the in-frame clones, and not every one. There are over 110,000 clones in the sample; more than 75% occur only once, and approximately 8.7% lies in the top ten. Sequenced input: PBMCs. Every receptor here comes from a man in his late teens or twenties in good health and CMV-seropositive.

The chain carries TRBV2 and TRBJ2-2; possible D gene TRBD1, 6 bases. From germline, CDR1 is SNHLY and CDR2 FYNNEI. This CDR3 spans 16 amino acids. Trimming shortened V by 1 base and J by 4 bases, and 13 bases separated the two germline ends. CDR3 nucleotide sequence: TGTGCCAGCAGTGAAGAGTTCAGGGGTCCCACCGGGGAGCTGTTTTTT. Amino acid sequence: CASSEEFRGPTGELFF.

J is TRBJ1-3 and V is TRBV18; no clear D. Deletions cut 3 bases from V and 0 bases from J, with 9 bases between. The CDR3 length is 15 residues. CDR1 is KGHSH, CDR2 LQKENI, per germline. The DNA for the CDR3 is TGTGCCAGCTCACCTCGTGTCGGCTCTGGAAACACCATATATTTT. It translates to CASSPRVGSGNTIYF.

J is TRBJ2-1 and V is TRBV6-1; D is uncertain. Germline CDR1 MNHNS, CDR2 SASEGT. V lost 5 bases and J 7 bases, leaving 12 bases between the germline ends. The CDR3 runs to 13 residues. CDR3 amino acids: CASSRSYGNEQFF. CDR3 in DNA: TGTGCCAGCAGTAGGTCCTACGGGAATGAGCAGTTCTTC.

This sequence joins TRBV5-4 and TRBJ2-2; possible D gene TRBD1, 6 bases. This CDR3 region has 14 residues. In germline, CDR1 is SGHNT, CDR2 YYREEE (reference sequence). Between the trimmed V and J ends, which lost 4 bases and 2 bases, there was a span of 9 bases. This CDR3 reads CASSQGINTGELFF. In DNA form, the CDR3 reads TGTGCCAGCAGCCAGGGGATCAACACCGGGGAGCTGTTTTTT.

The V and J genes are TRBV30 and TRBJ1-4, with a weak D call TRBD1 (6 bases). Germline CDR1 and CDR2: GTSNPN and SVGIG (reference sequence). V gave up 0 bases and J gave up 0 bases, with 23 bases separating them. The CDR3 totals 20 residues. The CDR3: CAWSVLFGRDKLSTNEKLFF. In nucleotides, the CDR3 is TGTGCCTGGAGTGTACTTTTCGGAAGGGACAAACTCTCAACTAATGAAAAACTGTTTTTT.

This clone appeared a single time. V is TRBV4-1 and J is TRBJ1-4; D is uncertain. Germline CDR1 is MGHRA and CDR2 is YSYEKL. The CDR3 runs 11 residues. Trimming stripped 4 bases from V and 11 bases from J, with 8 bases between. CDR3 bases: TGCGCCAGCAGCCGCAACGGGAAACTGTTTTTT. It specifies CASSRNGKLFF.

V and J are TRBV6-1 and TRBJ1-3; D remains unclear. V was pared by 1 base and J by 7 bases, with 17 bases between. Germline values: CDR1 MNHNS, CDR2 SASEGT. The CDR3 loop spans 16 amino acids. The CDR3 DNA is TGTGCCAGCAGTGAAGTTGTGACACCCACGGGGAACACCATATATTTT. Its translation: CASSEVVTPTGNTIYF.

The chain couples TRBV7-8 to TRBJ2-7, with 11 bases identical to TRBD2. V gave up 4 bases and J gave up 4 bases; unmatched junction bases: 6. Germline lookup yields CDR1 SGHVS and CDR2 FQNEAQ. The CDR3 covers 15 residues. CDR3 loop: CASSYTSGGVYEQYF. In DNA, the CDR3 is TGTGCCAGCAGCTATACTAGCGGGGGTGTTTACGAGCAGTACTTC.

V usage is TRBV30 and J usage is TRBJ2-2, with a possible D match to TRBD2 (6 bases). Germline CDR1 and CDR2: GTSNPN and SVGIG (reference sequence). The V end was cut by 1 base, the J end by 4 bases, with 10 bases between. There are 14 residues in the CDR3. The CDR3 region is CAWSEGLFTGELFF. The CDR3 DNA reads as TGTGCCTGGAGTGAAGGACTATTCACCGGGGAGCTGTTTTTT.

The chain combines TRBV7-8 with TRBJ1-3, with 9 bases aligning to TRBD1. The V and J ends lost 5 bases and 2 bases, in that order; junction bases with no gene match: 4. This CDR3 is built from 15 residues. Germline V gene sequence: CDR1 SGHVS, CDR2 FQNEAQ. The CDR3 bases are TGTGCCAGCAGCATCAGGACAGGGGCTGGAAACACCATATATTTT. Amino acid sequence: CASSIRTGAGNTIYF.

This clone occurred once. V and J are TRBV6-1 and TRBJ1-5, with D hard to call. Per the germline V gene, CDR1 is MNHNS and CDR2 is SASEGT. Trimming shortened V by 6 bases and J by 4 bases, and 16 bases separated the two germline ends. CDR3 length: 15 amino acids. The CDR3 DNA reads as TGTGCCAGCAGGGTGTCGTTCGAGGGTAATCAGCCCCAGCATTTT. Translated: CASRVSFEGNQPQHF.

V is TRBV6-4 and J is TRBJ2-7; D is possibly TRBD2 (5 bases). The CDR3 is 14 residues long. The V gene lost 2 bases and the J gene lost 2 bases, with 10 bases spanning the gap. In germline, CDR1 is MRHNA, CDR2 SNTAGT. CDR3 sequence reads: CASSDRRRAYEQYF. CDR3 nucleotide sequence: TGTGCCAGCAGTGACCGACGGCGGGCCTACGAGCAGTACTTC.

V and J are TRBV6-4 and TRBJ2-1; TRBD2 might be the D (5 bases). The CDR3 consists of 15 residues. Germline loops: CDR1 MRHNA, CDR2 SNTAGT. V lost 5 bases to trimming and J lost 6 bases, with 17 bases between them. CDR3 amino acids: CASSPGASSSNEQFF. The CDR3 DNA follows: TGTGCCAGCAGTCCCGGTGCTAGCAGTAGCAATGAGCAGTTCTTC.

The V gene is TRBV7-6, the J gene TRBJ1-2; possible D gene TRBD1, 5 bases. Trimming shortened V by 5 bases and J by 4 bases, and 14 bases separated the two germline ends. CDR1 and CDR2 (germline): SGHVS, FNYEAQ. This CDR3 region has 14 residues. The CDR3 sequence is CASSPRGGPYGYTF. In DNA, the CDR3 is TGTGCCAGCAGCCCCCGGGGGGGTCCCTATGGCTACACCTTC. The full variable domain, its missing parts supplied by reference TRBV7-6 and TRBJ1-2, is GAGVSQSPRYKVTKRGQDVALRCDPISGHVSLYWYRQALGQGPEFLTYFNYEAQQDKSGLPNDRFSAERPEGSISTLTIQRTEQRDSAMYRCASSPRGGPYGYTFGSGTRLTVV.

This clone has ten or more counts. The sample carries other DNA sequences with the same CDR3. The CDR3 DNA follows: TGTGCCAGCTCGACAGGGTATGGCTACACCTTC. The encoded protein is CASSTGYGYTF. This rearrangement joins TRBV2 to TRBJ1-2; 7 nucleotides line up with TRBD1. Germline values: CDR1 SNHLY, CDR2 FYNNEI. With 8 bases clipped from V and 5 bases from J, the junction kept 2 bases outside the gene matches. There are 11 residues in the CDR3.

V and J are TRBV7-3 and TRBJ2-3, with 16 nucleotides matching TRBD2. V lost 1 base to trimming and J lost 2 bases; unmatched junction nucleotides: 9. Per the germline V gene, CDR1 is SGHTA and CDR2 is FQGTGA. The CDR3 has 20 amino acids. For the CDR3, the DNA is TGTGCCAGCAGCTTAAGCGGAACGGGACTAGCGGGGGGGACCACAGATACGCAGTATTTT. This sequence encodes CASSLSGTGLAGGTTDTQYF. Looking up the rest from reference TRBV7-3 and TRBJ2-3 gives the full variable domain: GAGVSQTPSNKVTEKGKYVELRCDPISGHTALYWYRQSLGQGPEFLIYFQGTGAADDSGLPNDRFFAVRPEGSVSTLKIQRTERGDSAVYLCASSLSGTGLAGGTTDTQYFGPGTRLTVL.

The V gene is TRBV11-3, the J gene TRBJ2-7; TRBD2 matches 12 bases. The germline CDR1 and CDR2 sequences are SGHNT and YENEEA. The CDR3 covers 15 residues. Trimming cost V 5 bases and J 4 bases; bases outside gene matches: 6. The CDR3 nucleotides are TGTGCCAGCAGCCCGGGGCTAGCGGGAGGGTACGAGCAGTACTTC. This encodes CASSPGLAGGYEQYF.

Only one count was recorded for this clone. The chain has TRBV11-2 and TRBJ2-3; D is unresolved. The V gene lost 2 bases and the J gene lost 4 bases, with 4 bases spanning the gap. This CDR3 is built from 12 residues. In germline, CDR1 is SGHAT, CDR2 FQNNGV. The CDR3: CASSLHSDTQYF. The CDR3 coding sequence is TGTGCCAGCAGCTTACATTCAGATACGCAGTATTTT.

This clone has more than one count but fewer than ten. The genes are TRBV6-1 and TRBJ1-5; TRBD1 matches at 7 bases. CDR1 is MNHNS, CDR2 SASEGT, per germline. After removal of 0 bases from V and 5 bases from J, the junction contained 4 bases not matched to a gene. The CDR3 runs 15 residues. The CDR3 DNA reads TGTGCCAGCAGTGAAGCCCCCAGGGGGTATCAGCCCCAGCATTTT. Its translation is CASSEAPRGYQPQHF.

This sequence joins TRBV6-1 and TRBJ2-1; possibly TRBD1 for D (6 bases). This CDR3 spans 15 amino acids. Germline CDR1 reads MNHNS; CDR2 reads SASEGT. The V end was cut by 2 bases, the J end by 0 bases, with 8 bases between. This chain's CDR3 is CASSEPGHSYNEQFF. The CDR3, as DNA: TGTGCCAGCAGTGAACCGGGACACTCCTACAATGAGCAGTTCTTC.

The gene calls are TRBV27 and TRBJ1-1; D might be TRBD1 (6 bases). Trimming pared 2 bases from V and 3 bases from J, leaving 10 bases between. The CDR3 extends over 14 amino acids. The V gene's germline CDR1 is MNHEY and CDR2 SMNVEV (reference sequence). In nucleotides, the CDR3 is TGTGCCAGCAGTTTACGGGGGGCTTACACTGAAGCTTTCTTT. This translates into CASSLRGAYTEAFF.

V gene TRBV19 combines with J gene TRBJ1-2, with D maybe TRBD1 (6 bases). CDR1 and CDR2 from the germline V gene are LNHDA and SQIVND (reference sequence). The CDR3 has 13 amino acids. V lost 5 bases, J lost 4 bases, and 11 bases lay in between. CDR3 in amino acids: CASSLTGIYGYTF. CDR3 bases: TGTGCCAGTAGTCTTACAGGGATCTATGGCTACACCTTC. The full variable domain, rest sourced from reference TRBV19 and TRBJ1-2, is DGGITQSPKYLFRKEGQNVTLSCEQNLNHDAMYWYRQDPGQGLRLIYYSQIVNDFQKGDIAEGYSVSREKKESFPLTVTSAQKNPTAFYLCASSLTGIYGYTFGSGTRLTVV.

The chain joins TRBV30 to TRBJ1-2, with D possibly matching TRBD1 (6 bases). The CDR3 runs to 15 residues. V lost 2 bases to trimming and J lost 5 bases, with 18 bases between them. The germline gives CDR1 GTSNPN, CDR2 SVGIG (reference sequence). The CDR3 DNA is TGTGCCTGGAGTCCGAGTTTAAGGGGGATATATGGCTACACCTTC. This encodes CAWSPSLRGIYGYTF.

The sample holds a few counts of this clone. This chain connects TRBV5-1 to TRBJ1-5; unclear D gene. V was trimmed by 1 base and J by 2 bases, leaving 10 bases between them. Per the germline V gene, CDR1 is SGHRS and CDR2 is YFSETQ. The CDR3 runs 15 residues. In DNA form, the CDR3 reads TGCGCCAGCAGCTTGTTGGCAGGTGGCAATCAGCCCCAGCATTTT. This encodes CASSLLAGGNQPQHF. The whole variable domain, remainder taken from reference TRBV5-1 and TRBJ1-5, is KAGVTQTPRYLIKTRGQQVTLSCSPISGHRSVSWYQQTPGQGLQFLFEYFSETQRNKGNFPGRFSGRQFSNSRSEMNVSTLELGDSALYLCASSLLAGGNQPQHFGDGTRLSIL.

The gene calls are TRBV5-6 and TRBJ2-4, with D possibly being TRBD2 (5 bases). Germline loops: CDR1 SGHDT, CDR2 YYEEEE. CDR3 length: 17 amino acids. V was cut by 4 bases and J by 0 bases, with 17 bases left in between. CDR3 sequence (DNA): TGTGCCAGCAGCCCCCTAAGCGGTAGCCTAGCCAAAAACATTCAGTACTTC. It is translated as CASSPLSGSLAKNIQYF.

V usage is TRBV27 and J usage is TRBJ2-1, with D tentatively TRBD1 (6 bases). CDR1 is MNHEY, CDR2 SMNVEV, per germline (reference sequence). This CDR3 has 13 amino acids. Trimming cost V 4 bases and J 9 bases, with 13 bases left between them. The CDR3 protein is CASSSQGLAEQFF. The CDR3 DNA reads TGTGCCAGCAGTTCGCAGGGGCTCGCTGAGCAGTTCTTC.

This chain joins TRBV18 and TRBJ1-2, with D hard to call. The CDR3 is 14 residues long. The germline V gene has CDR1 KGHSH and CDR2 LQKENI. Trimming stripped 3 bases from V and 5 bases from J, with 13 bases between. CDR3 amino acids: CASSPPGTDYGYTF. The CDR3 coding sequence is TGTGCCAGCTCACCTCCCGGCACAGATTATGGCTACACCTTC. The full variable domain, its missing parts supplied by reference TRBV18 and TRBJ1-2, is NAGVMQNPRHLVRRRGQEARLRCSPMKGHSHVYWYRQLPEEGLKFMVYLQKENIIDESGMPKERFSAEFPKEGPSILRIQQVVRGDSAAYFCASSPPGTDYGYTFGSGTRLTVV.